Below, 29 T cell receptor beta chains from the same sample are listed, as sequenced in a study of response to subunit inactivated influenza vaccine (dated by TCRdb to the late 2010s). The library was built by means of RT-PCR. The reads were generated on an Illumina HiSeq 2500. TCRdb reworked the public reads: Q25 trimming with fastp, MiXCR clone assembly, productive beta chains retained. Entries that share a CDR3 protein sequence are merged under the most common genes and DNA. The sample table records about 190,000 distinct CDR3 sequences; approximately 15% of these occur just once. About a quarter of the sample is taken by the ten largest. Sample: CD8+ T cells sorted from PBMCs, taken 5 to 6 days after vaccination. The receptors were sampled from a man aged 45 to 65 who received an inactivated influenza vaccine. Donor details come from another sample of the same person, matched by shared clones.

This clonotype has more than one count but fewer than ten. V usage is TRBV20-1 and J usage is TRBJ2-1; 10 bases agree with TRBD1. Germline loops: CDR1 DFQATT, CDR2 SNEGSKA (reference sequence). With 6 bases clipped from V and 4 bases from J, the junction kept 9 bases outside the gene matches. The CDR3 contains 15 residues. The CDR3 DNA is TGCAGTGCACCCGGGACAGGGGTAAGGTACAATGAGCAGTTCTTC. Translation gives CSAPGTGVRYNEQFF.

The CDR3 DNA reads as TGTGCCAGCCTCCCCCTGAGGACTAGCGGGGTCCCTAGCACAGATACGCAGTATTTT. Residues: CASLPLRTSGVPSTDTQYF. This chain joins TRBV28 and TRBJ2-3; 12 nucleotides align to TRBD2. Losses at the gene ends were 8 bases for V and 0 bases for J; bases not matched to a gene: 15. CDR1 MDHEN and CDR2 SYDVKM come from the germline V gene. The CDR3 is 19 amino acids. Looking up the rest from reference TRBV28 and TRBJ2-3 gives the full variable domain: DVKVTQSSRYLVKRTGEKVFLECVQDMDHENMFWYRQDPGLGLRLIYFSYDVKMKEKGDIPEGYSVSREKKERFSLILESASTNQTSMYLCASLPLRTSGVPSTDTQYFGPGTRLTVL.

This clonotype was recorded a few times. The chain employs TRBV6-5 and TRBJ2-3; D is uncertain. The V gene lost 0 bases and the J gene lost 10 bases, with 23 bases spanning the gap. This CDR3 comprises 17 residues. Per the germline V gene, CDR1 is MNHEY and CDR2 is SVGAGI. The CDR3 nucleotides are TGTGCCAGCAGTTACTCGCCGAACAAGATTTTCAACAGTCCGCAGTATTTT. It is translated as CASSYSPNKIFNSPQYF.

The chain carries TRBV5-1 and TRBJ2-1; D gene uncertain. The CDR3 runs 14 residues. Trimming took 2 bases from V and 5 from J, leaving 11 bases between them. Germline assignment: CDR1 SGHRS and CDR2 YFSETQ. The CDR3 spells CASSFPASDNEQFF. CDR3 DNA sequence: TGCGCCAGCAGCTTTCCCGCTTCGGACAATGAGCAGTTCTTC.

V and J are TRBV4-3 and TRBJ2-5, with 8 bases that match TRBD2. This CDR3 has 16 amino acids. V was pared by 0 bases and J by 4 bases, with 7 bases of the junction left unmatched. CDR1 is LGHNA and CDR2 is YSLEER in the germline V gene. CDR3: CASSQESGGGRETQYF. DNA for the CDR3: TGCGCCAGCAGCCAAGAGTCGGGGGGGGGCCGAGAGACCCAGTACTTC.

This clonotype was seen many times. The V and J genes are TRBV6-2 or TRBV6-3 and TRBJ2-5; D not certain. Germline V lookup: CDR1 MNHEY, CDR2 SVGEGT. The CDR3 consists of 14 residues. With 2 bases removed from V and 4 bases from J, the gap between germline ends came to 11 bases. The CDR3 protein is CASSYEVIGETQYF. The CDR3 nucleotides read TGTGCCAGCAGTTACGAAGTTATCGGAGAGACCCAGTACTTC.

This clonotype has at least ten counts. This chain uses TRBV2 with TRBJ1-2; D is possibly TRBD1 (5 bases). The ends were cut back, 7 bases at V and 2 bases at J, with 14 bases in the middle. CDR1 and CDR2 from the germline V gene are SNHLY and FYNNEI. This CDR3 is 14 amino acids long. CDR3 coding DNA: TGTGCCAGCATTGGGCAGGGCCTAAACTATGGCTACACCTTC. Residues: CASIGQGLNYGYTF.

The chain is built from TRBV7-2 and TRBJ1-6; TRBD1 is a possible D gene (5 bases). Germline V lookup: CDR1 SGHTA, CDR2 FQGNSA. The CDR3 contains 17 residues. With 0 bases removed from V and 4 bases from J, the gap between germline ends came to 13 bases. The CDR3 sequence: CASSLAAGVGYNSPLHF. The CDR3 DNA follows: TGTGCCAGCAGCTTAGCGGCGGGGGTTGGTTATAATTCACCCCTCCACTTT.

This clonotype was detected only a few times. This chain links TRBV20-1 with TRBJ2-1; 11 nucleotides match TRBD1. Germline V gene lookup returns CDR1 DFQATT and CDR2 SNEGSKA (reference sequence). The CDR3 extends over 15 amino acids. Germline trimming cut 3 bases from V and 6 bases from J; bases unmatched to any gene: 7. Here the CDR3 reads CSASTLGQGGNEQFF. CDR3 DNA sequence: TGCAGTGCTAGTACGTTGGGACAGGGGGGCAATGAGCAGTTCTTC.

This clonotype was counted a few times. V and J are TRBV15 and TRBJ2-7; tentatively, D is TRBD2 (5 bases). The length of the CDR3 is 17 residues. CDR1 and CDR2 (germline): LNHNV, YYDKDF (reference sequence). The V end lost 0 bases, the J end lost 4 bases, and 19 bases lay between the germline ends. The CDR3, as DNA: TGTGCCACCAGCAGAGATCTGGGTATAGCGTTTTCTTACGAGCAGTACTTC. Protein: CATSRDLGIAFSYEQYF. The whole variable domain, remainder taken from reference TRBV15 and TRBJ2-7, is DAMVIQNPRYQVTQFGKPVTLSCSQTLNHNVMYWYQQKSSQAPKLLFHYYDKDFNNEADTPDNFQSRRPNTSFCFLDIRSPGLGDTAMYLCATSRDLGIAFSYEQYFGPGTRLTVT.

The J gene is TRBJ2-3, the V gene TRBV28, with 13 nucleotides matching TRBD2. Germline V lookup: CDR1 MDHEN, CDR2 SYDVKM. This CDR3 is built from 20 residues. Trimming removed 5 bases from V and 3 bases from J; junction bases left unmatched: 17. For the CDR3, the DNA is TGTGCCAGCAGTGCATCCTCAACTAGCGGGGGGGCCGGTGGGACAGATACGCAGTATTTT. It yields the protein CASSASSTSGGAGGTDTQYF.

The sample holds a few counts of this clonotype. The CDR3 DNA sequence: TGTGCCAGCAGTTTAAGGGACAGCCCCACGAGGAATGAGCAGTTCTTC. It is translated as CASSLRDSPTRNEQFF. The J gene is TRBJ2-1, the V gene TRBV12-3 or TRBV12-4; 7 bases fit TRBD1. CDR3 size: 16 residues. Losses at the gene ends were 2 bases for V and 7 bases for J; bases not matched to a gene: 11.

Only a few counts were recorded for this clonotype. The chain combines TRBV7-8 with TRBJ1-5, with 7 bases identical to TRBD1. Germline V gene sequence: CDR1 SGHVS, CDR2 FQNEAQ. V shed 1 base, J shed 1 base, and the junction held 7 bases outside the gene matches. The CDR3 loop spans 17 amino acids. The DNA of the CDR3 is TGTGCCAGCAGCTTAGGCTCCTTGGGACAGAGCAATCAGCCCCAGCATTTT. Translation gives CASSLGSLGQSNQPQHF.

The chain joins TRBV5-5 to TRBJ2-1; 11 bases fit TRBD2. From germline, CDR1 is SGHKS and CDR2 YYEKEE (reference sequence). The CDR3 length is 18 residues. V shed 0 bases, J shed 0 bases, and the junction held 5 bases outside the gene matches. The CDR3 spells CASSLEIAGGSSYNEQFF. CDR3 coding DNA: TGTGCCAGCAGCTTGGAGATAGCGGGAGGGAGCTCCTACAATGAGCAGTTCTTC.

The CDR3 DNA is TGCAGTGCTAGAGATCGAAGGAAAGCGAACACCGGGGAGCTGTTTTTT. Its translation: CSARDRRKANTGELFF. J is TRBJ2-2 and V is TRBV20-1; D remains unclear. V was cut by 0 bases and J by 0 bases, with 11 bases left in between. CDR3 length: 16 residues. Germline CDR1 is DFQATT and CDR2 is SNEGSKA (reference sequence).

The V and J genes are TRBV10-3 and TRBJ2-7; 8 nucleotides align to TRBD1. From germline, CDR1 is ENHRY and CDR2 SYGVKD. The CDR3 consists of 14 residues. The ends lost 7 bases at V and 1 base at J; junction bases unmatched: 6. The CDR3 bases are TGTGCCATCAATCCAGGACAGGGTTCCTACGAGCAGTACTTC. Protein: CAINPGQGSYEQYF.

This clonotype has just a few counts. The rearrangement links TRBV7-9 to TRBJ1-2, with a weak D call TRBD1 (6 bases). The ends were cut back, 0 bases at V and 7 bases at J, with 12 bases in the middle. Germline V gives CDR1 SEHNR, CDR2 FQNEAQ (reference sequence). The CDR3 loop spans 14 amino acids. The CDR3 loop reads CASSLASGAGGYTF. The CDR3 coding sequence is TGTGCCAGCAGCTTAGCTTCAGGGGCAGGTGGCTACACCTTC.

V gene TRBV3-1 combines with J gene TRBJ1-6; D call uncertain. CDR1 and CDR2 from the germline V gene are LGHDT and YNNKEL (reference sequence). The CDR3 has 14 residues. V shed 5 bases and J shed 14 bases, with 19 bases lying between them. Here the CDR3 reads CASSYQSGPFTLHF. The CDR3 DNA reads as TGTGCCAGCAGCTACCAGTCGGGTCCCTTCACCCTCCACTTT.

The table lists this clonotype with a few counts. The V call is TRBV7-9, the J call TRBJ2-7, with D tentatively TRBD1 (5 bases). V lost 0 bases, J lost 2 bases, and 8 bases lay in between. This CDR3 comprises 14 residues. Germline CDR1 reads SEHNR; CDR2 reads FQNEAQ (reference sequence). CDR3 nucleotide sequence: TGTGCCAGCAGCTTAGCCGGACACCCCTACGAGCAGTACTTC. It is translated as CASSLAGHPYEQYF.

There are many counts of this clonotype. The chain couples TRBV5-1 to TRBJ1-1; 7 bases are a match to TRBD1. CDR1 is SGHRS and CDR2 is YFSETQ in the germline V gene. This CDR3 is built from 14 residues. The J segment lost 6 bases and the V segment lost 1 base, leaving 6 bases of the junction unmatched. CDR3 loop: CASSLTGVGAEAFF. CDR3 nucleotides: TGCGCCAGCAGCTTGACAGGGGTGGGCGCTGAAGCTTTCTTT.

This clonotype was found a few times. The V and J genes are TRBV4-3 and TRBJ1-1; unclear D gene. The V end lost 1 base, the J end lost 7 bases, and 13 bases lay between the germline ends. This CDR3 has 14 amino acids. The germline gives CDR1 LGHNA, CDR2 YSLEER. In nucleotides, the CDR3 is TGCGCCAGCAGCCAAGTAATGCTGGCGGATGAAGCTTTCTTT. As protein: CASSQVMLADEAFF.

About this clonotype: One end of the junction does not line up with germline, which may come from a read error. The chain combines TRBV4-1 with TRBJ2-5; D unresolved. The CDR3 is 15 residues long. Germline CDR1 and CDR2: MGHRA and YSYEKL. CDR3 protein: CASSQEWASQGTQYF. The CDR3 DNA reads TGCGCCAGCAGCCAAGAGTGGGCTAGTCAAGGGACCCAGTACTTC.

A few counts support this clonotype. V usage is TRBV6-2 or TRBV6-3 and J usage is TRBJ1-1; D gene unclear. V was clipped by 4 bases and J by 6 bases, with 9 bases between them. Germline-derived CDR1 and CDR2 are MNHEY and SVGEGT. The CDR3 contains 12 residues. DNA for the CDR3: TGTGCCAGCAGTTTCGGTAGGGCTGAAGCTTTCTTT. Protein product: CASSFGRAEAFF.

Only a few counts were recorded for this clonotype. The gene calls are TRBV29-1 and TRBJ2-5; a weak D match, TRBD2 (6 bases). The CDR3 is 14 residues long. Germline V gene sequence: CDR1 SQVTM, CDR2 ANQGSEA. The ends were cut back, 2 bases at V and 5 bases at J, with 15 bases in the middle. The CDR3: CSVEWRDEWETQYF. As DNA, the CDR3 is TGCAGCGTTGAATGGCGGGATGAATGGGAGACCCAGTACTTC.

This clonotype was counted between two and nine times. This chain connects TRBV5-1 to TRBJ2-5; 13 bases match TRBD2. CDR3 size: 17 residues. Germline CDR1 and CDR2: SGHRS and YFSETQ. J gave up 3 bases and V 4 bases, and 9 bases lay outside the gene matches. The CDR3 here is CASSPFTSGRAEETQYF. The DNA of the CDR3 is TGCGCCAGCAGCCCATTTACTAGCGGGAGGGCCGAAGAGACCCAGTACTTC.

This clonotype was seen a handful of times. The DNA of the CDR3 is TGTGCCAGCAGTTTTATCGGGGGCTACAATGAGCAGTTCTTC. Translated, it gives CASSFIGGYNEQFF. This rearrangement joins TRBV12-3 or TRBV12-4 to TRBJ2-1; D is possibly TRBD2 (6 bases). The V end was cut by 3 bases, the J end by 3 bases, with 9 bases between. CDR3 length equals 14 residues.

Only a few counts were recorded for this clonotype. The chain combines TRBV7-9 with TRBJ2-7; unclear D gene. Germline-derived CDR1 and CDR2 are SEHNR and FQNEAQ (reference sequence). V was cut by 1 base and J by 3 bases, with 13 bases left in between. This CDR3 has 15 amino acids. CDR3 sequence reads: CASSLGSTLIYEQYF. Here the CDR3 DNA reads TGTGCCAGCAGCTTAGGGTCCACGCTCATCTACGAGCAGTACTTC.

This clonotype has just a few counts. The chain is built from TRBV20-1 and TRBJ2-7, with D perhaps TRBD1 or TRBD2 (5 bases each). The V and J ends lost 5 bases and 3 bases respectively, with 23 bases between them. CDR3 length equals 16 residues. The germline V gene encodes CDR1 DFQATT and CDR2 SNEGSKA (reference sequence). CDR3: CSAPTPARGPLYEQYF. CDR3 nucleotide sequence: TGCAGTGCTCCTACCCCAGCCCGGGGCCCGCTCTACGAGCAGTACTTC.

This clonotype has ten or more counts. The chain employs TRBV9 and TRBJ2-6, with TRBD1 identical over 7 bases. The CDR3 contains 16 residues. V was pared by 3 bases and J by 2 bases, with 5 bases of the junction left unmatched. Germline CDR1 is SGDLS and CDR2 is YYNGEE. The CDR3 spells CASSDRQGAGANVLTF. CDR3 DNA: TGTGCCAGCAGCGATCGACAGGGAGCTGGGGCCAACGTCCTGACTTTC.